These 19 T cell receptor beta chains share one sample of origin, sequenced in a study of blood T cell repertoires in COVID-19. Measured with immunoSEQ multiplex PCR; TCRdb has only the in-frame clones, and not every one. The sample carries under 100,000 clones, around 82% recorded once. The specimen sequenced was peripheral blood. These TCRs come from a man aged 60 to 75 with acute or convalescent COVID-19.

The genes are TRBV28 and TRBJ1-6; 7 bases agree with TRBD1. Germline CDR1 reads MDHEN; CDR2 reads SYDVKM. This CDR3 contains 14 residues. V was pared by 7 bases and J by 7 bases, with 7 bases of the junction left unmatched. In nucleotides, the CDR3 is TGTGCCAGCACCCCGGGACAGCCCAATTCACCCCTCCACTTT. The encoded protein is CASTPGQPNSPLHF.

The chain has TRBV6-2 or TRBV6-3 and TRBJ2-2, with TRBD2 identical over 8 bases. The length of the CDR3 is 15 residues. The germline CDR1 and CDR2 sequences are MNHEY and SVGEGT. The J segment lost 4 bases and the V segment lost 4 bases, leaving 5 bases of the junction unmatched. This CDR3 is CASSSIAGRTGELFF. The CDR3 nucleotides read TGTGCCAGCAGTTCCATAGCGGGGCGCACCGGGGAGCTGTTTTTT.

J is TRBJ1-3 and V is TRBV27; the D gene is possibly TRBD1 (5 bases). This CDR3 comprises 15 residues. Trimming pared 7 bases from V and 4 bases from J, leaving 17 bases between. Germline values: CDR1 MNHEY, CDR2 SMNVEV (reference sequence). The CDR3 here is CASTDTFGGGNTIYF. As DNA, the CDR3 is TGTGCCAGCACTGACACTTTCGGGGGGGGAAACACCATATATTTT.

This chain uses TRBV6-2 or TRBV6-3 with TRBJ2-1; TRBD1 is a possible D gene (6 bases). The CDR3 covers 15 residues. Trimming took off 6 bases at V and 5 bases at J, with 17 bases between the two ends. Germline V lookup: CDR1 MNHEY, CDR2 SVGEGT. The DNA for the CDR3 is TGTGCCAGCAGCTTCCAGGGGAACCGAGACAATGAGCAGTTCTTC. This codes for CASSFQGNRDNEQFF.

The gene calls are TRBV28 and TRBJ2-2, with TRBD1 matching over 7 bases. Per germline, CDR1 MDHEN and CDR2 SYDVKM. This CDR3 comprises 14 residues. CDR3 sequence: CASTGTANTGELFF. In nucleotides, the CDR3 is TGTGCTTCGACCGGGACAGCGAACACCGGGGAGCTGTTTTTT.

The J gene is TRBJ1-1, the V gene TRBV2; D may be TRBD1 (6 bases). This CDR3 spans 14 amino acids. The V end was cut by 3 bases, the J end by 5 bases, with 13 bases between. The V gene's germline CDR1 is SNHLY and CDR2 FYNNEI. This CDR3 is CASSEGRGLTEAFF. DNA of the CDR3: TGTGCCAGCAGTGAGGGCAGGGGCTTAACTGAAGCTTTCTTT.

In DNA form, the CDR3 reads TGTGCCATCAGTGAACCCCCCGGGAGTACGAACACCGGGGAGCTGTTTTTT. It specifies CAISEPPGSTNTGELFF. The V call is TRBV10-3, the J call TRBJ2-2, with D possibly TRBD2 on 6 matching bases. V was trimmed by 3 bases and J by 0 bases, leaving 14 bases between them. The CDR3 consists of 17 residues. Germline values: CDR1 ENHRY, CDR2 SYGVKD.

This chain connects TRBV4-2 to TRBJ2-3, with D possibly TRBD2 on 6 matching bases. The germline gives CDR1 LGHNA, CDR2 YNFKEQ. CDR3 size: 14 residues. Trimming removed 5 bases from V and 2 bases from J, with 11 bases in between. This CDR3 reads CASSDAGNTDTQYF. CDR3 nucleotides: TGTGCCAGCAGCGACGCGGGGAACACAGATACGCAGTATTTT.

The chain uses TRBV10-1 and TRBJ2-3; 9 positions match TRBD1. Germline values: CDR1 WNHNN, CDR2 SYGVQD (reference sequence). The V gene end was trimmed by 3 bases and the J gene end by 7 bases; junction bases not matched to a gene: 5. The CDR3 contains 14 residues. The CDR3, as DNA: TGCGCCAGCAGTGACCGGGACAGGGACAATACGCAGTATTTT. Translation: CASSDRDRDNTQYF.

This chain connects TRBV28 to TRBJ1-1; D unresolved. The ends were cut back, 10 bases at V and 0 bases at J, with 6 bases in the middle. Germline V gene sequence: CDR1 MDHEN, CDR2 SYDVKM. CDR3 length equals 11 residues. The CDR3, as DNA: TGTGCCACGCGATTGAACACTGAAGCTTTCTTT. Amino acid sequence: CATRLNTEAFF.

The chain links TRBV5-1 to TRBJ2-5; D gene unclear. Per germline, CDR1 SGHRS and CDR2 YFSETQ. This CDR3 comprises 13 residues. V was clipped by 3 bases and J by 3 bases, with 9 bases between them. This CDR3 reads CASSSTTEETQYF. CDR3 DNA: TGCGCCAGCAGCTCCACTACGGAAGAGACCCAGTACTTC. The whole variable domain, remainder taken from reference TRBV5-1 and TRBJ2-5, is KAGVTQTPRYLIKTRGQQVTLSCSPISGHRSVSWYQQTPGQGLQFLFEYFSETQRNKGNFPGRFSGRQFSNSRSEMNVSTLELGDSALYLCASSSTTEETQYFGPGTRLLVL.

The V gene is TRBV6-4, the J gene TRBJ2-1, with 9 bases that match TRBD2. The J segment lost 1 base and the V segment lost 5 bases, leaving 6 bases of the junction unmatched. Germline values: CDR1 MRHNA, CDR2 SNTAGT. The CDR3 runs 16 residues. CDR3 protein: CASSLISGRSYNEQFF. DNA of the CDR3: TGTGCCAGCAGTCTCATTAGCGGGAGATCCTACAATGAGCAGTTCTTC.

The chain employs TRBV6-1 and TRBJ1-1; a possible D gene is TRBD1 (6 bases). V lost 2 bases to trimming and J lost 1 base, with 8 bases between them. The CDR3 consists of 14 residues. CDR1 and CDR2 (germline): MNHNS, SASEGT. The CDR3 loop is CASSELQGNTEAFF. The CDR3 region has the DNA TGTGCCAGCAGTGAACTACAGGGGAACACTGAAGCTTTCTTT.

This clone was seen once. The genes are TRBV28 and TRBJ1-5; tentative D call: TRBD1 (6 bases). The germline CDR1 and CDR2 sequences are MDHEN and SYDVKM. The CDR3 consists of 15 residues. V was cut by 7 bases and J by 4 bases, with 17 bases left in between. CDR3 bases: TGTGCCAGCACTCGTACCGGGACACTTAATCAGCCCCAGCATTTT. The encoded protein is CASTRTGTLNQPQHF. Using reference TRBV28 and TRBJ1-5 for the parts outside the CDR3, the full variable domain is DVKVTQSSRYLVKRTGEKVFLECVQDMDHENMFWYRQDPGLGLRLIYFSYDVKMKEKGDIPEGYSVSREKKERFSLILESASTNQTSMYLCASTRTGTLNQPQHFGDGTRLSIL.

The chain uses TRBV2 and TRBJ2-3; D is uncertain. V dropped 8 bases and J dropped 0 bases, with 12 bases sitting between them. CDR3 length: 14 residues. Germline V gene data show CDR1 as SNHLY and CDR2 as FYNNEI. CDR3 sequence: CASVERTSTDTQYF. CDR3 nucleotides: TGTGCCAGCGTAGAGAGAACGAGCACAGATACGCAGTATTTT.

The sample holds one count of this clone. V is TRBV11-3 and J is TRBJ2-7, with TRBD2 identical over 7 bases. The J segment lost 4 bases and the V segment lost 0 bases, leaving 0 bases of the junction unmatched. Germline V lookup: CDR1 SGHNT, CDR2 YENEEA. This CDR3 has 13 amino acids. The CDR3 DNA sequence: TGTGCCAGCAGCTTAGAGGGGGGGTACGAGCAGTACTTC. It translates to CASSLEGGYEQYF.

V and J are TRBV10-3 and TRBJ2-3; tentative D call: TRBD1 (5 bases). V dropped 11 bases and J dropped 3 bases, with 15 bases sitting between them. The CDR3 runs to 13 residues. CDR1 and CDR2 from the germline V gene are ENHRY and SYGVKD. CDR3 amino acids: CAGAAPGTDTQYF. Written as DNA, the CDR3 is TGTGCCGGAGCAGCCCCAGGGACAGATACGCAGTATTTT.

The chain combines TRBV13 with TRBJ1-1, with 8 positions matching TRBD1. The germline gives CDR1 PRHDT, CDR2 FYEKMQ (reference sequence). This CDR3 region has 15 residues. V lost 5 bases to trimming and J lost 4 bases; unmatched junction nucleotides: 9. The CDR3 spells CASSDSRTGSTEAFF. CDR3 sequence (DNA): TGTGCCAGCAGCGACAGTCGGACAGGGTCCACTGAAGCTTTCTTT.

This rearrangement joins TRBV28 to TRBJ2-5, with TRBD2 matching over 7 bases. The CDR3 spans 14 residues. The J segment lost 4 bases and the V segment lost 6 bases, leaving 8 bases of the junction unmatched. Germline loops: CDR1 MDHEN, CDR2 SYDVKM. The CDR3 loop reads CASSRTRGRETQYF. The CDR3 nucleotides are TGTGCCAGCAGCCGAACGCGGGGGAGAGAGACCCAGTACTTC.